These 7 T cell receptor beta chains were all obtained from the same sample, sequenced in a study of T cell repertoires in cytomegalovirus infection. TCRdb reprocessed the reads via MiXCR and lists one record per CDR3 protein. The sample has under 200,000 distinct CDR3 sequences; 17% are singletons. Sequencing was done on a sample of CD8+ T cells from PBMCs. The source is a human donor in good health (CMV status not recorded). Some clones in this sample may be carry-over from other donors' samples.

This clonotype was seen only a few times. This chain uses TRBV15 with TRBJ2-1, with 9 bases that match TRBD2. CDR1 and CDR2 (germline): LNHNV, YYDKDF (reference sequence). Trimming removed 4 bases from V and 9 bases from J; junction bases left unmatched: 16. This CDR3 has 17 residues. The CDR3 DNA sequence: TGTGCCACCAGCAACTCAACGGGGCGGGAGGGCCTCGGTGAGCAGTTCTTC. Translation: CATSNSTGREGLGEQFF. Using reference TRBV15 and TRBJ2-1 for the parts outside the CDR3, the full variable domain is DAMVIQNPRYQVTQFGKPVTLSCSQTLNHNVMYWYQQKSSQAPKLLFHYYDKDFNNEADTPDNFQSRRPNTSFCFLDIRSPGLGDTAMYLCATSNSTGREGLGEQFFGPGTRLTVL.

V gene TRBV9 combines with J gene TRBJ2-3; TRBD1 matches at 9 bases. Germline CDR1 reads SGDLS; CDR2 reads YYNGEE. J lost 1 base, V lost 4 bases, and 7 bases had no gene match. The CDR3 is 16 residues long. DNA for the CDR3: TGTGCCAGCAGCCCGGACAGGGGATGGGGCACAGATACGCAGTATTTT. Protein product: CASSPDRGWGTDTQYF.

The gene calls are TRBV6-5 and TRBJ2-1, with TRBD2 identical over 12 bases. The germline V gene has CDR1 MNHEY and CDR2 SVGAGI. The CDR3 length is 15 residues. Unmatched junction bases numbered 3, after V lost 0 bases and J lost 9 bases. The CDR3 reads CASSYSLAGGLEQFF. The CDR3, as DNA: TGTGCCAGCAGTTACTCGCTAGCGGGAGGGCTTGAGCAGTTCTTC.

This clonotype was detected a few times. V usage is TRBV6-5 and J usage is TRBJ2-1; D gene ambiguous. This CDR3 contains 16 residues. V was trimmed by 2 bases and J by 5 bases, leaving 16 bases between them. In germline, CDR1 is MNHEY, CDR2 SVGAGI. The CDR3 DNA sequence: TGTGCCAGCAGTTACGACGGGTTATCCGCACACAATGAGCAGTTCTTC. It codes for CASSYDGLSAHNEQFF.

The rearrangement links TRBV7-8 to TRBJ2-7, with a tentative D call TRBD1 (6 bases). V dropped 9 bases and J dropped 3 bases, with 18 bases sitting between them. The germline V gene encodes CDR1 SGHVS and CDR2 FQNEAQ. CDR3 length equals 14 residues. For the CDR3, the DNA is TGTGCCAGTGGGGCCGGACAGCTCTACTACGAGCAGTACTTC. It encodes CASGAGQLYYEQYF.

This clonotype has only a few counts. The V call is TRBV29-1, the J call TRBJ1-2, with TRBD1 identical over 11 bases. CDR3 length: 15 amino acids. Losses at the gene ends were 7 bases for V and 0 bases for J; bases not matched to a gene: 7. Germline V CDR1 and CDR2: SQVTM, ANQGSEA. The chain's CDR3 is CSAGRTGGPNYGYTF. DNA for the CDR3: TGCAGCGCGGGACGGACAGGGGGCCCTAACTATGGCTACACCTTC.

This clonotype was observed many times. The chain couples TRBV27 to TRBJ2-2, with D unresolved. The germline V gene has CDR1 MNHEY and CDR2 SMNVEV (reference sequence). With 2 bases removed from V and 7 bases from J, the gap between germline ends came to 5 bases. This CDR3 region has 12 residues. The CDR3 region is CASSLVGGELFF. The CDR3, as DNA: TGTGCCAGCAGTTTAGTAGGCGGGGAGCTGTTTTTT.